Presented here are 26 T cell receptor beta chains from one specimen sequenced in a study of T cells after yellow fever vaccination. TCRdb fed the 5' RACE reads into MiXCR, producing one record per CDR3 protein. This sample has 65,000 to 90,000 distinct CDR3 sequences; around 7% occur once, and the top ten carry around 38%. The starting material was CD8+ T cells sorted from PBMCs, obtained on the day of the yellow fever booster vaccination. Every receptor here comes from a man in his thirties or forties who received the YFV17D yellow fever vaccine.

This clonotype was picked up many times. The chain couples TRBV10-3 to TRBJ2-7; TRBD1 agrees at 10 bases. This CDR3 comprises 13 residues. Germline CDR1 and CDR2: ENHRY and SYGVKD. V gave up 10 bases and J gave up 7 bases; unmatched junction bases: 10. DNA of the CDR3: TGTGCCACAGCCGGGACAGGGGCGAAGGAGCAGTACTTC. Protein: CATAGTGAKEQYF.

The chain links TRBV7-9 to TRBJ2-1, with D perhaps assigned TRBD1 or TRBD2 (5 bases each). The CDR3 loop spans 14 amino acids. Germline-derived CDR1 and CDR2 are SEHNR and FQNEAQ (reference sequence). V lost 1 base, J lost 7 bases, and 11 bases lay in between. CDR3 coding DNA: TGTGCCAGCAGCTTAGGAGGTTGGGGGAATGAGCAGTTCTTC. Translating it yields CASSLGGWGNEQFF.

This clonotype was counted many times. The chain carries TRBV9 and TRBJ1-6; D is possibly TRBD1 (6 bases). The CDR3 consists of 14 residues. V lost 3 bases and J lost 7, with 11 bases in between. CDR1 is SGDLS and CDR2 is YYNGEE in the germline V gene. The CDR3: CASSATRGNSPLHF. In DNA, the CDR3 is TGTGCCAGCAGCGCAACCAGGGGAAATTCACCCCTCCACTTT.

This clonotype was seen just once. The V call is TRBV5-1, the J call TRBJ2-3; the D gene is possibly TRBD2 (7 bases). V gave up 0 bases and J gave up 3 bases, with 14 bases separating them. The CDR3 runs to 16 residues. Germline CDR1 and CDR2: SGHRS and YFSETQ. CDR3 sequence (DNA): TGCGCCAGCAGCTTGGAAGGGGGGGGCTCGACAGATACGCAGTATTTT. Its protein product is CASSLEGGGSTDTQYF.

This clonotype was counted many times. This chain links TRBV4-2 with TRBJ2-7; TRBD2 agrees at 10 bases. CDR1 is LGHNA, CDR2 YNFKEQ, per germline. The CDR3 contains 18 residues. V shed 4 bases, J shed 2 bases, and the junction held 14 bases outside the gene matches. The DNA of the CDR3 is TGTGCCAGCAGCCCGGGCCATGGACTAGCGGACCGGGCCTACGAGCAGTACTTC. This sequence encodes CASSPGHGLADRAYEQYF.

This clonotype was seen more than once but under ten times. The V call is TRBV5-4, the J call TRBJ2-7; perhaps TRBD2 as D (6 bases). This CDR3 is built from 15 residues. Germline V gene lookup returns CDR1 SGHNT and CDR2 YYREEE (reference sequence). The ends were cut back, 4 bases at V and 0 bases at J, with 14 bases in the middle. The CDR3 sequence: CASSRAGGFSYEQYF. CDR3 DNA: TGTGCCAGCAGCCGGGCCGGGGGATTCTCCTACGAGCAGTACTTC.

V is TRBV20-1 and J is TRBJ2-3, with D unclear. CDR3 length: 11 residues. Germline V CDR1 and CDR2: DFQATT, SNEGSKA (reference sequence). The V gene lost 2 bases and the J gene lost 10 bases, with 10 bases spanning the gap. The CDR3 spells CSARYGPAQYF. The CDR3 DNA sequence: TGCAGTGCTAGATACGGTCCCGCGCAGTATTTT.

This chain connects TRBV7-6 to TRBJ2-1, with no clear D. The germline CDR1 and CDR2 sequences are SGHVS and FNYEAQ. V lost 5 bases, J lost 6 bases, and 11 bases lay in between. The CDR3 is made up of 13 amino acids. The CDR3 here is CASSHSPGNEQFF. CDR3 coding DNA: TGTGCCAGCAGCCACTCCCCCGGCAATGAGCAGTTCTTC.

This clonotype has more than one count but fewer than ten. The chain joins TRBV15 to TRBJ2-7; 7 bases are a match to TRBD1. CDR1 is LNHNV, CDR2 YYDKDF, per germline (reference sequence). The CDR3 contains 15 residues. Trimming cost V 0 bases and J 4 bases; bases outside gene matches: 6. The CDR3 spells CATSREDREDYEQYF. CDR3 DNA sequence: TGTGCCACCAGCAGAGAAGACAGGGAAGATTACGAGCAGTACTTC.

This clonotype has only a few counts. The chain uses TRBV9 and TRBJ2-3, with 8 bases aligning to TRBD1. Germline CDR1 is SGDLS and CDR2 is YYNGEE. This CDR3 is 16 amino acids long. With 3 bases clipped from V and 6 bases from J, the junction kept 12 bases outside the gene matches. The CDR3 spells CASSGPPAGGSDTQYF. CDR3 in DNA: TGTGCCAGCAGCGGACCCCCGGCAGGGGGCTCTGATACGCAGTATTTT.

This clonotype came up a few times. The genes are TRBV6-2 or TRBV6-3 and TRBJ1-1; TRBD1 aligns across 7 bases. The V gene end was trimmed by 8 bases and the J gene end by 4 bases; junction bases not matched to a gene: 10. CDR1 MNHEY and CDR2 SVGEGT come from the germline V gene. The CDR3 extends over 14 amino acids. DNA of the CDR3: TGTGCCAGCTCCCTCTACAGGGGTTTCACTGAAGCTTTCTTT. Translated, it gives CASSLYRGFTEAFF.

The rearrangement uses TRBV7-8 and TRBJ2-2; TRBD1 is a possible D gene (5 bases). This CDR3 comprises 12 residues. The germline gives CDR1 SGHVS, CDR2 FQNEAQ. With 7 bases removed from V and 9 bases from J, the gap between germline ends came to 12 bases. The CDR3 sequence is CASNPGIRELFF. CDR3 sequence (DNA): TGTGCCAGCAACCCAGGGATCCGGGAGCTGTTTTTT.

Many counts were recorded for this clonotype. The V call is TRBV30, the J call TRBJ2-1; 12 bases match TRBD2. Germline loops: CDR1 GTSNPN, CDR2 SVGIG (reference sequence). V was clipped by 4 bases and J by 4 bases; unmatched bases: 8. CDR3 length: 16 amino acids. CDR3 sequence reads: CAWTTSGRQLYNEQFF. The CDR3 nucleotides read TGTGCCTGGACTACTAGCGGGAGGCAACTTTACAATGAGCAGTTCTTC.

This chain links TRBV7-8 with TRBJ1-5; D gene ambiguous. The V end was cut by 0 bases, the J end by 0 bases, with 6 bases between. Germline assignment: CDR1 SGHVS and CDR2 FQNEAQ. The CDR3 consists of 15 residues. The CDR3 is CASSLARVSNQPQHF. The CDR3 region has the DNA TGTGCCAGCAGCTTAGCGCGCGTTAGCAATCAGCCCCAGCATTTT.

This clonotype was found a few times. This rearrangement joins TRBV20-1 to TRBJ2-1, with 10 bases identical to TRBD2. The CDR3 spans 14 residues. V was pared by 6 bases and J by 5 bases, with 7 bases of the junction left unmatched. Germline V CDR1 and CDR2: DFQATT, SNEGSKA (reference sequence). The CDR3: CSAKPGLADNEQFF. The CDR3 DNA sequence: TGCAGTGCCAAGCCCGGACTAGCGGACAATGAGCAGTTCTTC.

V and J are TRBV7-9 and TRBJ1-2, with a possible D match to TRBD1 (6 bases). The CDR3 has 13 residues. CDR1 is SEHNR and CDR2 is FQNEAQ in the germline V gene (reference sequence). Trimming pared 4 bases from V and 8 bases from J, leaving 14 bases between. This chain's CDR3 is CASSYRDLYGYTF. CDR3 nucleotides: TGTGCCAGCAGCTACAGGGACCTATACGGCTACACCTTC.

This clonotype turned up a few times. The V call is TRBV5-1, the J call TRBJ1-1; maybe TRBD1 (5 bases). The CDR3 loop spans 15 amino acids. V was trimmed by 0 bases and J by 0 bases, leaving 9 bases between them. The germline gives CDR1 SGHRS, CDR2 YFSETQ. The CDR3 is CASSLGGAVNTEAFF. DNA for the CDR3: TGCGCCAGCAGCTTGGGAGGGGCTGTGAACACTGAAGCTTTCTTT.

The sample holds a few counts of this clonotype. The J gene is TRBJ1-2, the V gene TRBV29-1; D unresolved. The germline CDR1 and CDR2 sequences are SQVTM and ANQGSEA. V lost 1 base and J lost 3, with 15 bases in between. The CDR3 totals 15 residues. The DNA for the CDR3 is TGCAGCGTTGAAGGCACGGGAACGGAATACTATGGCTACACCTTC. Residues: CSVEGTGTEYYGYTF.

This clonotype was found many times. The V gene is TRBV7-8, the J gene TRBJ1-1; TRBD1 might be the D (5 bases). The CDR3 is made up of 14 amino acids. The V end lost 5 bases, the J end lost 2 bases, and 12 bases lay between the germline ends. In germline, CDR1 is SGHVS, CDR2 FQNEAQ. The CDR3: CASSRERGNTEAFF. Written as DNA, the CDR3 is TGTGCCAGCAGCCGAGAGAGGGGCAACACTGAAGCTTTCTTT.

In this sample, this clonotype turned up a few times. The CDR3 DNA reads TGTGCCAGCTCACCGGCGGGAGTTCTCTACAATGAGCAGTTCTTC. Protein: CASSPAGVLYNEQFF. This chain uses TRBV18 with TRBJ2-1; 7 positions agree with TRBD2. Trimming at V came to 3 bases and at J to 3 bases, leaving 5 bases not matched to a gene. The CDR3 consists of 15 residues. The germline CDR1 and CDR2 sequences are KGHSH and LQKENI.

The V and J genes are TRBV29-1 and TRBJ1-2; 7 positions agree with TRBD1. Germline V gene lookup returns CDR1 SQVTM and CDR2 ANQGSEA. The J segment lost 3 bases and the V segment lost 7 bases, leaving 8 bases of the junction unmatched. CDR3 length: 13 residues. CDR3 sequence reads: CSAPRGTDYGYTF. In DNA, the CDR3 is TGCAGCGCCCCCCGTGGGACAGACTATGGCTACACCTTC. The full variable domain, its missing parts supplied by reference TRBV29-1 and TRBJ1-2, is SAVISQKPSRDICQRGTSLTIQCQVDSQVTMMFWYRQQPGQSLTLIATANQGSEATYESGFVIDKFPISRPNLTFSTLTVSNMSPEDSSIYLCSAPRGTDYGYTFGSGTRLTVV.

J is TRBJ2-2 and V is TRBV11-2; 7 bases line up with TRBD1. The CDR3 contains 14 residues. Unmatched junction bases numbered 7, after V lost 5 bases and J lost 7 bases. Germline assignment: CDR1 SGHAT and CDR2 FQNNGV. The DNA of the CDR3 is TGTGCCAGCAGCACCGAACAGGGGCTCGGGGAGCTGTTTTTT. It translates to CASSTEQGLGELFF.

The table lists this clonotype with a few counts. V is TRBV19 and J is TRBJ2-7; 7 bases fit TRBD1. Losses at the gene ends were 5 bases for V and 3 bases for J; bases not matched to a gene: 7. Looked up from germline, CDR1 is LNHDA and CDR2 is SQIVND (reference sequence). CDR3 length: 14 amino acids. In DNA form, the CDR3 reads TGTGCCAGTAGTGTACAGGGGTGGGTCTACGAGCAGTACTTC. Translation gives CASSVQGWVYEQYF.

V usage is TRBV9 and J usage is TRBJ2-2; D is uncertain. Germline CDR1 is SGDLS and CDR2 is YYNGEE. Trimming removed 3 bases at V and 0 bases at J, with 3 bases between. The CDR3 extends over 13 amino acids. CDR3 sequence (DNA): TGTGCCAGCAGCGGGCCGAACACCGGGGAGCTGTTTTTT. Translating gives CASSGPNTGELFF.

In its sample, this clonotype was seen many times. J is TRBJ2-7 and V is TRBV5-1, with 9 bases fitting TRBD1. This CDR3 spans 14 amino acids. Germline assignment: CDR1 SGHRS and CDR2 YFSETQ. Trimming took 2 bases from V and 4 from J; bases not matched to a gene: 4. CDR3 loop: CASSFEQGAYEQYF. CDR3 in DNA: TGCGCCAGCAGCTTTGAACAGGGGGCGTACGAGCAGTACTTC.

This clonotype occurred a few times. V gene TRBV14 combines with J gene TRBJ2-7; 9 positions match TRBD1. The germline V gene encodes CDR1 SGHDN and CDR2 FVKESK. CDR3 length: 15 amino acids. Germline trimming cut 3 bases from V and 6 bases from J; bases unmatched to any gene: 9. CDR3 region: CASSQSRDRVSEQYF. Here the CDR3 DNA reads TGTGCCAGCAGCCAGTCCCGGGACAGGGTCAGCGAGCAGTACTTC. The variable domain in full, with the rest retrieved from reference TRBV14 and TRBJ2-7, is EAGVTQFPSHSVIEKGQTVTLRCDPISGHDNLYWYRRVMGKEIKFLLHFVKESKQDESGMPNNRFLAERTGGTYSTLKVQPAELEDSGVYFCASSQSRDRVSEQYFGPGTRLTVT.